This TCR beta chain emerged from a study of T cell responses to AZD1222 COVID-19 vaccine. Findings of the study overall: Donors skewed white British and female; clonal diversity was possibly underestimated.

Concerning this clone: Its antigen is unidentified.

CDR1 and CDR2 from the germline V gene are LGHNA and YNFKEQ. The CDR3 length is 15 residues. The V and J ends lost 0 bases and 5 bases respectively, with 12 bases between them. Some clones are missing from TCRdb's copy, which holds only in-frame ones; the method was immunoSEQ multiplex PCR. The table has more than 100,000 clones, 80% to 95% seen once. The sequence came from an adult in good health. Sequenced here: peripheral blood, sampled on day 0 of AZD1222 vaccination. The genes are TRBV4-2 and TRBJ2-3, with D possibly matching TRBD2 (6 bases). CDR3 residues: CASSQDMGGVDTQYF. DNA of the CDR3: TGTGCCAGCAGCCAAGATATGGGGGGAGTAGATACGCAGTATTTT.